The clone carrying this T cell receptor beta chain was recorded at least ten times. The germline V gene encodes CDR1 MNHEY and CDR2 SMNVEV (reference sequence). Trimming cost V 2 bases and J 7 bases; bases outside gene matches: 13. The CDR3 covers 17 residues. The TCR beta library used iRepertoire HTBI primers with Arm-PCR amplification of CDR3. TCRdb passed the multiplex PCR reads through MiXCR, listing each CDR3 protein once. The sample gives more than 400,000 distinct CDR3 sequences, 16% of which show up once; about 12% is in the top ten. This record belongs to a study of regulatory T cells in long-lasting Graves disease. As for time point: newly diagnosed GD, antithyroid drugs for less than 3 months. Scientists built the TCR library using RNA that was extracted from PBMCs. These data are also associated with another study on T cells in Graves' hyperthyroidism and ophthalmopathy.

V is TRBV27 and J is TRBJ2-1; TRBD1 agrees at 8 bases. The sequence was obtained from a man aged 35 to 55 with Graves disease. Specimen: peripheral blood mononuclear cells (PBMCs), collected at new diagnosis, from a patient treated with antithyroid drugs. The DNA for the CDR3 is TGTGCCAGCAGTTTAAGGGGTGGACAGGGAGTTCCGAATGAGCAGTTCTTC. Residues: CASSLRGGQGVPNEQFF.